This TCR beta chain was retrieved from a study of T cell changes during pregnancy in multiple sclerosis. Only in-frame clones appear in the TCRdb table, and some are missing; sequencing was by immunoSEQ multiplex PCR. Of approximately 37,000 clones listed, about 91% are singletons. The CDR3 is 16 amino acids. V was pared by 0 bases and J by 4 bases, with 4 bases of the junction left unmatched. Germline V CDR1 and CDR2: MNHEY, SVGAGI. Sample: CD4+ T cells from peripheral blood mononuclear cells, taken before pregnancy. This clonotype was sampled from a female donor with multiple sclerosis, enrolled in a pregnancy study. This chain links TRBV6-5 with TRBJ2-3, with 10 bases lining up with TRBD2. CDR3 loop: CASSYSKAGGADTQYF. CDR3 in DNA: TGTGCCAGCAGTTACTCGAAAGCGGGAGGGGCAGATACGCAGTATTTT.